These 15 T cell receptor beta chains were sequenced from one sample in a study of cytomegalovirus exposure and HLA in healthy donors. Profiling relied on immunoSEQ multiplex PCR, and the TCRdb table lists in-frame clones only, not all of them. The table has roughly 59,000 clones, roughly 94% seen once. The sample consisted of PBMCs. Every receptor here comes from a woman aged 18-29 years in good health and CMV-seropositive.

The chain recombines TRBV27 with TRBJ2-3; TRBD2 agrees at 8 bases. Trimming at V came to 5 bases and at J to 3 bases, leaving 13 bases not matched to a gene. Germline lookup yields CDR1 MNHEY and CDR2 SMNVEV (reference sequence). The CDR3 contains 17 residues. CDR3 in amino acids: CASSPRWSGGSTDTQYF. The CDR3 DNA follows: TGTGCCAGCAGTCCCCGCTGGAGCGGGGGTTCAACAGATACGCAGTATTTT.

This chain uses TRBV14 with TRBJ2-5; D gene ambiguous. In germline, CDR1 is SGHDN, CDR2 FVKESK. The ends were cut back, 4 bases at V and 3 bases at J, with 21 bases in the middle. CDR3 length equals 17 residues. For the CDR3, the DNA is TGTGCCAGCAGCCTCTACCCCGCAGGTTCGCCAGAAGAGACCCAGTACTTC. Its protein is CASSLYPAGSPEETQYF.

The sample holds one count of this clone. The CDR3 here is CASSLDGLSSYNEQFF. The CDR3 bases are TGTGCCAGCAGCCTCGACGGACTTAGCTCCTACAATGAGCAGTTCTTC. This chain connects TRBV9 to TRBJ2-1; tentatively, D is TRBD2 (5 bases). V was trimmed by 4 bases and J by 0 bases, leaving 14 bases between them. From germline, CDR1 is SGDLS and CDR2 YYNGEE. The length of the CDR3 is 16 residues.

This clone is a singleton in its sample. This rearrangement joins TRBV27 to TRBJ1-5, with D perhaps TRBD1 (5 bases). Germline CDR1 MNHEY, CDR2 SMNVEV (reference sequence). The germline V and J ends were trimmed by 3 bases and 3 bases, with 9 bases remaining between them. The CDR3 totals 14 residues. The CDR3, as DNA: TGTGCCAGCAGTTTTTCGGGGGACAATCAGCCCCAGCATTTT. This sequence encodes CASSFSGDNQPQHF.

This chain links TRBV15 with TRBJ2-7; 7 nucleotides align to TRBD2. The CDR3 contains 17 residues. V shed 0 bases and J 3 bases; nucleotides not matched to a gene: 11. CDR1 LNHNV and CDR2 YYDKDF come from the germline V gene (reference sequence). This CDR3 reads CATSRDLGGSSIYEQYF. CDR3 DNA: TGTGCCACCAGCAGAGATCTTGGCGGGAGTAGTATCTACGAGCAGTACTTC. The variable domain in full, with the rest retrieved from reference TRBV15 and TRBJ2-7, is DAMVIQNPRYQVTQFGKPVTLSCSQTLNHNVMYWYQQKSSQAPKLLFHYYDKDFNNEADTPDNFQSRRPNTSFCFLDIRSPGLGDTAMYLCATSRDLGGSSIYEQYFGPGTRLTVT.

The CDR3 protein is CATRGAMEVNEQFF. CDR3 DNA: TGTGCCACCAGGGGCGCCATGGAGGTCAATGAGCAGTTCTTC. The gene calls are TRBV15 and TRBJ2-1; TRBD2 might be the D (5 bases). The germline V and J ends were trimmed by 6 bases and 6 bases, with 15 bases remaining between them. CDR3 size: 14 residues. Germline V gene lookup returns CDR1 LNHNV and CDR2 YYDKDF (reference sequence).

The V call is TRBV6-6, the J call TRBJ1-1; tentative D call: TRBD1 (5 bases). Looked up from germline, CDR1 is MNHNY and CDR2 is SVGAGI (reference sequence). There are 14 residues in the CDR3. V was trimmed by 6 bases and J by 1 base, leaving 12 bases between them. CDR3 coding DNA: TGTGCCAGCAGACGCCAGGGTGCGAACACTGAAGCTTTCTTT. Amino acid sequence: CASRRQGANTEAFF.

This clone was seen only a few times. The rearrangement links TRBV2 to TRBJ1-5, with a weak D call TRBD1 (6 bases). CDR3 length: 16 amino acids. V lost 3 bases, J lost 2 bases, and 14 bases lay in between. Germline values: CDR1 SNHLY, CDR2 FYNNEI. As DNA, the CDR3 is TGTGCCAGCAGTGATGGCCGGACAGTCGGCAATCAGCCCCAGCATTTT. Protein sequence: CASSDGRTVGNQPQHF.

V usage is TRBV9 and J usage is TRBJ2-2; 12 bases match TRBD1. This CDR3 spans 17 amino acids. The V segment lost 2 bases and the J segment 6 bases; nucleotides outside the gene matches: 8. The germline V gene has CDR1 SGDLS and CDR2 YYNGEE. Here the CDR3 reads CASSVGTGGDHAGELFF. DNA of the CDR3: TGTGCCAGCAGCGTCGGGACAGGGGGCGATCACGCCGGGGAGCTGTTTTTT. The entire variable domain, with the rest obtained from reference TRBV9 and TRBJ2-2, is as follows: DSGVTQTPKHLITATGQRVTLRCSPRSGDLSVYWYQQSLDQGLQFLIQYYNGEERAKGNILERFSAQQFPDLHSELNLSSLELGDSALYFCASSVGTGGDHAGELFFGEGSRLTVL.

The chain joins TRBV27 to TRBJ2-3; a possible D gene is TRBD2 (6 bases). Trimming took 6 bases from V and 3 from J, leaving 13 bases between them. The V gene's germline CDR1 is MNHEY and CDR2 SMNVEV (reference sequence). This CDR3 has 14 residues. The chain's CDR3 is CASRATRNTDTQYF. In nucleotides, the CDR3 is TGTGCCAGCAGAGCGACTAGAAATACAGATACGCAGTATTTT.

The chain uses TRBV7-2 and TRBJ2-3; D is ambiguous. CDR1 is SGHTA and CDR2 is FQGNSA in the germline V gene. V lost 0 bases, J lost 4 bases, and 5 bases lay in between. The CDR3 consists of 13 residues. The CDR3, as DNA: TGTGCCAGCAGCTTAGCGCGCCCAGATACGCAGTATTTT. Its protein is CASSLARPDTQYF.

The chain is built from TRBV15 and TRBJ1-5; D is perhaps TRBD1 (5 bases). Germline V gives CDR1 LNHNV, CDR2 YYDKDF (reference sequence). The CDR3 extends over 17 amino acids. With 5 bases removed from V and 3 bases from J, the gap between germline ends came to 20 bases. The CDR3 coding sequence is TGTGCCACCAGCCCTCGAGTGGCGGGGCGGTACAATCAGCCCCAGCATTTT. Amino acid sequence: CATSPRVAGRYNQPQHF.

This clone was recorded once. The rearrangement uses TRBV5-1 and TRBJ2-7; D is possibly TRBD1 (6 bases). Germline lookup yields CDR1 SGHRS and CDR2 YFSETQ. V gave up 0 bases and J gave up 4 bases, with 11 bases separating them. The CDR3 runs 14 residues. CDR3 nucleotides: TGCGCCAGCAGCTTGGGGACAGCCGTGTACGAGCAGTACTTC. It codes for CASSLGTAVYEQYF. Based on the CDR3 plus reference TRBV5-1 and TRBJ2-7, the full variable domain is KAGVTQTPRYLIKTRGQQVTLSCSPISGHRSVSWYQQTPGQGLQFLFEYFSETQRNKGNFPGRFSGRQFSNSRSEMNVSTLELGDSALYLCASSLGTAVYEQYFGPGTRLTVT.

The J gene is TRBJ1-5, the V gene TRBV30; maybe TRBD1 (6 bases). Trimming removed 3 bases from V and 0 bases from J, with 12 bases in between. The CDR3 spans 15 residues. The V gene's germline CDR1 is GTSNPN and CDR2 SVGIG (reference sequence). CDR3 DNA sequence: TGTGCCTGGAGGGAGACAGGACATAGCAATCAGCCCCAGCATTTT. Translation gives CAWRETGHSNQPQHF.

The chain recombines TRBV28 with TRBJ1-2; D may be TRBD1 (5 bases). The V end was cut by 11 bases, the J end by 4 bases, with 11 bases between. Germline V gene sequence: CDR1 MDHEN, CDR2 SYDVKM. The CDR3 has 11 amino acids. The CDR3 here is CASSGVYGYTF. Here the CDR3 DNA reads TGTGCCTCATCGGGGGTCTATGGCTACACCTTC.